These 32 T cell receptor beta chains came from one sample sequenced in a study of blood T cell repertoires in COVID-19. TCRdb's table, derived via immunoSEQ multiplex PCR, lists solely in-frame clones and lacks some. This sample has roughly 97,000 clones, with roughly 80% found just once. The specimen was peripheral blood. The source is a man aged 60-69 years with acute or convalescent COVID-19.

This sequence joins TRBV6-1 and TRBJ1-6, with D uncertain. CDR3 length: 13 residues. The V end lost 1 base, the J end lost 11 bases, and 9 bases lay between the germline ends. Germline assignment: CDR1 MNHNS and CDR2 SASEGT. In DNA form, the CDR3 reads TGTGCCAGCAGTGAAGAGACCGGGACACCCCTCCACTTT. This gives the protein CASSEETGTPLHF.

This sequence joins TRBV9 and TRBJ2-1; TRBD2 agrees at 9 bases. The CDR3 covers 16 residues. From germline, CDR1 is SGDLS and CDR2 YYNGEE. V lost 1 base and J lost 9; bases outside the gene matches: 11. The CDR3 protein is CASSVRVLAGVGEQFF. DNA for the CDR3: TGTGCCAGCAGCGTAAGGGTTTTAGCGGGAGTGGGTGAGCAGTTCTTC.

The chain couples TRBV18 to TRBJ1-5, with D maybe TRBD1 (5 bases). Germline CDR1 is KGHSH and CDR2 is LQKENI. The CDR3 covers 14 residues. V shed 1 base and J shed 4 bases, with 8 bases lying between them. The CDR3 loop is CASSPLQGNQPQHF. The CDR3 bases are TGTGCCAGCTCACCACTGCAGGGTAATCAGCCCCAGCATTTT. Together with reference TRBV18 and TRBJ1-5, the CDR3 gives the full variable domain: NAGVMQNPRHLVRRRGQEARLRCSPMKGHSHVYWYRQLPEEGLKFMVYLQKENIIDESGMPKERFSAEFPKEGPSILRIQQVVRGDSAAYFCASSPLQGNQPQHFGDGTRLSIL.

The chain couples TRBV5-1 to TRBJ1-1, with TRBD1 as a possible D gene (6 bases). The CDR3 is made up of 15 amino acids. Germline V gene lookup returns CDR1 SGHRS and CDR2 YFSETQ. V shed 0 bases and J shed 0 bases, with 9 bases lying between them. The chain's CDR3 is CASSLEYRVNTEAFF. CDR3 in DNA: TGCGCCAGCAGCTTGGAGTACAGGGTGAACACTGAAGCTTTCTTT.

J is TRBJ2-7 and V is TRBV11-3; 9 bases are shared with TRBD1. V lost 8 bases, J lost 5 bases, and 7 bases stayed unmatched. The germline V gene has CDR1 SGHNT and CDR2 YENEEA. This CDR3 contains 13 residues. Written as DNA, the CDR3 is TGTGCCAGCCGCGGGACAGGGTTCCACGAGCAGTACTTC. This translates into CASRGTGFHEQYF.

The chain combines TRBV7-2 with TRBJ2-6; TRBD2 agrees at 7 bases. This CDR3 contains 14 residues. The V gene end was trimmed by 5 bases and the J gene end by 2 bases; junction bases not matched to a gene: 0. CDR1 is SGHTA and CDR2 is FQGNSA in the germline V gene. CDR3 nucleotides: TGTGCCAGCAGCGCGGGAGCTGGGGCCAACGTCCTGACTTTC. It codes for CASSAGAGANVLTF.

The chain carries TRBV24-1 and TRBJ2-5, with 9 positions matching TRBD1. In germline, CDR1 is KGHDR, CDR2 SFDVKD. This CDR3 comprises 16 residues. Trimming at V came to 3 bases and at J to 5 bases, leaving 9 bases not matched to a gene. The CDR3 region is CATSDPMTGGQETQYF. Here the CDR3 DNA reads TGTGCCACCAGTGATCCCATGACAGGGGGTCAGGAGACCCAGTACTTC.

This sequence joins TRBV7-8 and TRBJ2-5; 8 bases are a match to TRBD1. Per the germline V gene, CDR1 is SGHVS and CDR2 is FQNEAQ. The junction had 9 bases not matched to a gene; V was cut back by 4 bases and J by 5 bases. CDR3 length: 15 residues. The CDR3 region is CASSSYGQGAETQYF. Here the CDR3 DNA reads TGTGCCAGCAGCTCCTACGGACAGGGAGCCGAGACCCAGTACTTC. Together with reference TRBV7-8 and TRBJ2-5, the CDR3 gives the full variable domain: GAGVSQSPRYKVAKRGQDVALRCDPISGHVSLFWYQQALGQGPEFLTYFQNEAQLDKSGLPSDRFFAERPEGSVSTLKIQRTQQEDSAVYLCASSSYGQGAETQYFGPGTRLLVL.

The V gene is TRBV3-1 (or the pseudogene TRBV3-2), the J gene TRBJ2-1; 8 bases fit TRBD1. V trimming: 4 bases; J trimming: 3 bases; junction bases outside the gene matches: 5. CDR1 is LGHDT, CDR2 YNNKEL, per germline (reference sequence). The CDR3 is 15 residues long. The CDR3 DNA follows: TGTGCCAGCAGCCTCGGACAGGGAAACTACAATGAGCAGTTCTTC. Amino acids: CASSLGQGNYNEQFF.

This rearrangement joins TRBV6-6 to TRBJ2-1, with 16 bases aligning to TRBD2. After removal of 9 bases from V and 2 bases from J, the junction contained 22 bases not matched to a gene. This CDR3 is built from 22 residues. Germline V gene sequence: CDR1 MNHNY, CDR2 SVGAGI (reference sequence). CDR3 residues: CARSHEGPGTSGRVRTYNEQFF. In DNA, the CDR3 is TGTGCCAGAAGTCACGAGGGGCCGGGGACTAGCGGGAGGGTAAGGACCTACAATGAGCAGTTCTTC.

This clone was seen a single time. The chain carries TRBV11-2 and TRBJ2-1, with 7 bases matching TRBD2. Germline lookup yields CDR1 SGHAT and CDR2 FQNNGV. The CDR3 runs to 12 residues. The J segment lost 9 bases and the V segment lost 3 bases, leaving 2 bases of the junction unmatched. CDR3 amino acids: CASSLGEGEQFF. The CDR3 DNA reads as TGTGCCAGCAGCTTGGGGGAGGGTGAGCAGTTCTTC.

The V and J genes are TRBV5-1 and TRBJ2-7, with 7 nucleotides matching TRBD1. CDR1 SGHRS and CDR2 YFSETQ come from the germline V gene. V lost 4 bases, J lost 9 bases, and 16 bases stayed unmatched. This CDR3 has 15 amino acids. In DNA, the CDR3 is TGCGCCAGCAGCGGCCTAGGGGGCTCGTACTCGGTGCAGTACTTC. This sequence encodes CASSGLGGSYSVQYF. The whole variable domain, remainder taken from reference TRBV5-1 and TRBJ2-7, is KAGVTQTPRYLIKTRGQQVTLSCSPISGHRSVSWYQQTPGQGLQFLFEYFSETQRNKGNFPGRFSGRQFSNSRSEMNVSTLELGDSALYLCASSGLGGSYSVQYFGPGTRLTVT.

The chain joins TRBV9 to TRBJ2-2, with 7 nucleotides matching TRBD1. The CDR3 runs to 15 residues. V trimming: 0 bases; J trimming: 7 bases; junction bases outside the gene matches: 6. Germline loops: CDR1 SGDLS, CDR2 YYNGEE. As DNA, the CDR3 is TGTGCCAGCAGCGTAGAGGGGGCCCCCCACGGGGAGCTGTTTTTT. Protein sequence: CASSVEGAPHGELFF. Looking up the rest from reference TRBV9 and TRBJ2-2 gives the full variable domain: DSGVTQTPKHLITATGQRVTLRCSPRSGDLSVYWYQQSLDQGLQFLIQYYNGEERAKGNILERFSAQQFPDLHSELNLSSLELGDSALYFCASSVEGAPHGELFFGEGSRLTVL.

This chain joins TRBV3-1 (or the pseudogene TRBV3-2) and TRBJ2-3, with a weak D call TRBD1 (6 bases). Germline-derived CDR1 and CDR2 are LGHDT and YNNKEL (reference sequence). The CDR3 contains 15 residues. V was trimmed by 1 base and J by 1 base, leaving 9 bases between them. The CDR3 region is CASSQVSGGTDTQYF. The CDR3 DNA sequence: TGTGCCAGCAGCCAAGTTTCAGGGGGCACAGATACGCAGTATTTT.

As for this clone: At one boundary the junction diverges from the germline segment, which might be a read error. The rearrangement joins TRBV7-7 to TRBJ2-1; TRBD1 matches 7 bases. The CDR3 runs to 15 residues. The V gene's germline CDR1 is SSHAT and CDR2 FNYEAQ (reference sequence). DNA for the CDR3: TGTGCTAGCAGCCAAGGGGGCTCGGTTTACAATGAGCAGTTCTTC. It translates to CASSQGGSVYNEQFF.

This rearrangement joins TRBV10-3 to TRBJ2-1; TRBD1 matches at 8 bases. V lost 3 bases and J lost 2; bases outside the gene matches: 0. Germline assignment: CDR1 ENHRY and CDR2 SYGVKD. The CDR3 totals 14 residues. CDR3 region: CAISEQGAYNEQFF. The CDR3 nucleotides are TGTGCCATCAGTGAACAGGGGGCCTACAATGAGCAGTTCTTC.

This chain joins TRBV13 and TRBJ1-3; 10 bases line up with TRBD1. The V and J ends lost 5 bases and 5 bases, in that order; junction bases with no gene match: 9. CDR1 PRHDT and CDR2 FYEKMQ come from the germline V gene (reference sequence). The CDR3 runs 16 residues. The CDR3 bases are TGTGCCAGCAGCCTACAGACAGGGGGCTTAAGAAACACCATATATTTT. This gives the protein CASSLQTGGLRNTIYF.

The gene calls are TRBV5-6 and TRBJ1-5; no reliable D call. This CDR3 spans 14 amino acids. Trimming stripped 4 bases from V and 0 bases from J, with 8 bases between. Germline CDR1 is SGHDT and CDR2 is YYEEEE. CDR3 in DNA: TGTGCCAGCAGCAAGACACTTAGCAATCAGCCCCAGCATTTT. Translation gives CASSKTLSNQPQHF.

V gene TRBV12-5 combines with J gene TRBJ2-2, with TRBD1 matching over 8 bases. The CDR3 has 16 residues. CDR1 LGHNT and CDR2 FRNRAP come from the germline V gene. Losses at the gene ends were 6 bases for V and 4 bases for J; bases not matched to a gene: 10. This chain's CDR3 is CASGAGRGLITGELFF. The CDR3 DNA sequence: TGTGCTAGTGGGGCCGGCAGGGGGCTTATCACCGGGGAGCTGTTTTTT. Supplemented by reference TRBV12-5 and TRBJ2-2, the full variable domain reads DARVTQTPRHKVTEMGQEVTMRCQPILGHNTVFWYRQTMMQGLELLAYFRNRAPLDDSGMPKDRFSAEMPDATLATLKIQPSEPRDSAVYFCASGAGRGLITGELFFGEGSRLTVL.

The chain recombines TRBV7-8 with TRBJ1-6; 9 bases line up with TRBD1. Trimming removed 7 bases from V and 9 bases from J; junction bases left unmatched: 7. CDR1 SGHVS and CDR2 FQNEAQ come from the germline V gene. This CDR3 region has 14 residues. The CDR3 protein is CASIDTGGSSPLHF. The DNA for the CDR3 is TGTGCCAGCATCGATACAGGGGGCAGTTCACCCCTCCACTTT. Together with reference TRBV7-8 and TRBJ1-6, the CDR3 gives the full variable domain: GAGVSQSPRYKVAKRGQDVALRCDPISGHVSLFWYQQALGQGPEFLTYFQNEAQLDKSGLPSDRFFAERPEGSVSTLKIQRTQQEDSAVYLCASIDTGGSSPLHFGNGTRLTVT.

This chain connects TRBV4-1 to TRBJ1-2, with TRBD1 identical over 10 bases. The germline CDR1 and CDR2 sequences are MGHRA and YSYEKL. V was clipped by 1 base and J by 3 bases; unmatched bases: 8. The CDR3 spans 17 residues. The CDR3 sequence is CASSQASSGTGDYGYTF. In nucleotides, the CDR3 is TGCGCCAGCAGCCAAGCATCGTCCGGGACAGGGGACTATGGCTACACCTTC.

This chain joins TRBV24-1 and TRBJ2-1, with D possibly TRBD2 on 5 matching bases. V gave up 9 bases and J gave up 7 bases, with 15 bases separating them. CDR1 is KGHDR and CDR2 is SFDVKD in the germline V gene. This CDR3 has 13 amino acids. The CDR3 spells CATSELGMNEQFF. CDR3 sequence (DNA): TGTGCCACCTCAGAACTAGGAATGAATGAGCAGTTCTTC.

V is TRBV30 and J is TRBJ2-2, with D possibly TRBD2 on 5 matching bases. The ends were cut back, 3 bases at V and 3 bases at J, with 11 bases in the middle. The CDR3 has 14 amino acids. CDR1 and CDR2 from the germline V gene are GTSNPN and SVGIG (reference sequence). CDR3 DNA sequence: TGTGCCTGGAGCCCCGGGGTCCACACCGGGGAGCTGTTTTTT. The encoded protein is CAWSPGVHTGELFF.

This clone occurred a few times. CDR3 bases: TGCGCCAGCAGCTCCTTGGACAGGGGGGTGCTTGGCACTGAAGCTTTCTTT. Translating it yields CASSSLDRGVLGTEAFF. The chain joins TRBV5-1 to TRBJ1-1, with 10 bases fitting TRBD1. V trimming: 3 bases; J trimming: 4 bases; junction bases outside the gene matches: 12. Germline-derived CDR1 and CDR2 are SGHRS and YFSETQ. The CDR3 loop spans 17 amino acids.

The V and J genes are TRBV5-1 and TRBJ1-5, with unresolved D. In germline, CDR1 is SGHRS, CDR2 YFSETQ. CDR3 length equals 14 residues. V was shortened by 0 bases and J by 6 bases, with 10 bases between the two germline ends. The CDR3 DNA is TGCGCCAGCAGCTTGGACCCCGGAGGTCAGCCCCAGCATTTT. Translated: CASSLDPGGQPQHF.

The V and J genes are TRBV18 and TRBJ1-2; D remains unclear. The V end was cut by 0 bases, the J end by 1 base, with 9 bases between. Germline V gives CDR1 KGHSH, CDR2 LQKENI. CDR3 size: 15 residues. Here the CDR3 reads CASSPPGGSNYGYTF. For the CDR3, the DNA is TGTGCCAGCTCACCACCCGGCGGGAGTAACTATGGCTACACCTTC.

The rearrangement links TRBV28 to TRBJ2-1, with 7 bases aligning to TRBD1. This CDR3 has 15 residues. CDR1 MDHEN and CDR2 SYDVKM come from the germline V gene. V shed 6 bases and J 0 bases; nucleotides not matched to a gene: 5. CDR3 nucleotides: TGTGCCAGCAGCTCGGGACAGAGCTCCTACAATGAGCAGTTCTTC. Translated, it gives CASSSGQSSYNEQFF. The full variable domain, rest sourced from reference TRBV28 and TRBJ2-1, is DVKVTQSSRYLVKRTGEKVFLECVQDMDHENMFWYRQDPGLGLRLIYFSYDVKMKEKGDIPEGYSVSREKKERFSLILESASTNQTSMYLCASSSGQSSYNEQFFGPGTRLTVL.

The chain recombines TRBV7-9 with TRBJ1-1; 7 positions match TRBD1. The CDR3 covers 13 residues. J was trimmed by 9 bases and V by 6 bases; bases with no gene match: 10. Germline values: CDR1 SEHNR, CDR2 FQNEAQ (reference sequence). The DNA of the CDR3 is TGTGCCAGCAGTTACCGGGACAGACTACAAGCTTTCTTT. Its translation is CASSYRDRLQAFF.

The J gene is TRBJ1-5, the V gene TRBV6-5; no clear D. Trimming took off 4 bases at V and 5 bases at J, with 12 bases between the two ends. Germline CDR1 reads MNHEY; CDR2 reads SVGAGI. This CDR3 comprises 14 residues. The CDR3 DNA reads TGTGCCAGCAGTTCACAGAGTTTGGATCAGCCCCAGCATTTT. Amino acids: CASSSQSLDQPQHF.

The rearrangement uses TRBV9 and TRBJ2-2; no clear D. Germline V gene lookup returns CDR1 SGDLS and CDR2 YYNGEE. The V and J ends lost 4 bases and 5 bases respectively, with 12 bases between them. The CDR3 is 14 residues long. The CDR3 DNA follows: TGTGCCAGCAGCTCTCACTCCGGGACCGGGGAGCTGTTTTTT. This translates into CASSSHSGTGELFF.

The chain joins TRBV27 to TRBJ1-1; possible D gene TRBD1, 5 bases. The CDR3 runs 14 residues. The V end was cut by 0 bases, the J end by 4 bases, with 9 bases between. Germline V CDR1 and CDR2: MNHEY, SMNVEV (reference sequence). Here the CDR3 reads CASSLSVQGTEAFF. CDR3 bases: TGTGCCAGCAGTTTATCGGTCCAGGGCACTGAAGCTTTCTTT.

CDR3 in amino acids: CAWTRDRGFYGYTF. The CDR3 DNA sequence: TGTGCCTGGACTCGGGACAGGGGATTCTATGGCTACACCTTC. V and J are TRBV30 and TRBJ1-2; 10 bases agree with TRBD1. This CDR3 spans 14 amino acids. V trimming: 4 bases; J trimming: 4 bases; junction bases outside the gene matches: 6. The germline V gene encodes CDR1 GTSNPN and CDR2 SVGIG (reference sequence).